This T cell receptor (beta chain) was captured by sequencing in a study of shared clonotypes between healthy human individuals. Points from the study as a whole: It was observed that approximately 5% of naive CD4 clonotypes were shared across a few donors.

About this clone itself: Its target is not known.

Clones were sequenced by immunoSEQ multiplex PCR, and TCRdb holds only the in-frame ones, with some missing. Altogether 190,000 or so clones are present, about 93% being singletons, with the ten largest covering more than 0.06%. Sequenced material: naive CD4+ T cells sorted from blood. Subset reported: CD45RA+ positively selected. This clonotype originated in a woman aged 25 to 39 in good health.

The CDR3 DNA reads TGTGCCAGCGGAGGGACAGGTGGAATGGCGGGGGACCCGAATGAGCAGTTCTTC. It translates to CASGGTGGMAGDPNEQFF. The rearrangement uses TRBV28 and TRBJ2-1, with a possible D match to TRBD1 (8 bases). V was shortened by 8 bases and J by 7 bases, with 30 bases between the two germline ends. Germline V CDR1 and CDR2: MDHEN, SYDVKM. The CDR3 spans 18 residues.